A selection of T cell receptor beta chains follows, all from one sample in a study of cytomegalovirus exposure and HLA in healthy donors. Some clones are missing from TCRdb's copy, which holds only in-frame ones; the method was immunoSEQ multiplex PCR. The data hold over 150,000 clones, with around 80% observed a single time. Sequencing was carried out using PBMCs. These receptors were taken from a young man in good health and CMV-seropositive. Each CDR3 is given with its conserved first and last residue.

V	J	CDR3
TRBV28	TRBJ2-7	CASRPRARFQQYF
TRBV4-1	TRBJ2-7	CASSQVTGETYEQYF
TRBV30	TRBJ2-7	CAWSRDRVYEQYF
TRBV28	TRBJ2-7	CASSYGGTSGSKPYEQYF
TRBV2	TRBJ2-1	CASSAHASGGLEQFF
TRBV4-2	TRBJ2-6	CASSSTSSGANVLTF
TRBV29-1	TRBJ2-5	CSVDASGDQETQYF
TRBV9	TRBJ2-6	CASSVFGTGVSGANVLTF
TRBV7-2	TRBJ2-1	CASSLVSGSGREQFF
TRBV28	TRBJ1-2	CASSLWTMDRSSKTSNYGYTF
TRBV27	TRBJ1-1	CASSPSLVVAEAFF
TRBV10-3	TRBJ2-1	CAISEIADGNNEQFF
TRBV5-1	TRBJ2-3	CASSFNDFADTQYF
TRBV19	TRBJ2-2	CASRGSGTGELFF
TRBV7-9	TRBJ2-3	CASSSDRGDTQYF
TRBV25-1	TRBJ2-4	CASSEQAGSSSKNIQYF
TRBV2	TRBJ2-7	CASSRTGAYEQYF
TRBV27	TRBJ2-7	CASSIDRSSYEQYF
TRBV7-3	TRBJ2-2	CASSPSGQTNTGELFF
TRBV27	TRBJ2-3	CASSLSSGGDTQYF
TRBV7-3	TRBJ2-1	CASSLTLENEQFF
TRBV7-8	TRBJ2-3	CASRQETDTQYF
TRBV5-4	TRBJ2-1	CASSSIAGLAQQFF
TRBV28	TRBJ2-1	CASSLLAGAPTEQFF
TRBV15	TRBJ2-1	CATSEASGRAAYNEQFF
TRBV7-2	TRBJ2-7	CASSLSVNYEQYF
TRBV4-2	TRBJ2-2	CASSQDFGASGFGELFF
TRBV18	TRBJ1-4	CASSPQQGTEKLFF
TRBV7-9	TRBJ2-1	CASSPSSYNEQFF
TRBV7-9	TRBJ1-1	CASSFGQGGTEAFF
TRBV4-2	TRBJ1-1	CASSQGSGRTEAFF
TRBV4-2	TRBJ2-5	CASSPPILQGGETQYF
TRBV7-3	TRBJ1-5	CASAHQGAGNQPQHF
TRBV27	TRBJ1-5	CASSSTALSDQPQHF
TRBV5-1	TRBJ1-3	CASSPDGTGLGNTIYF
TRBV29-1	TRBJ2-7	CSVLTGLIYEQYF
TRBV18	TRBJ2-2	CASSPGTPGTGELFF
TRBV6-1	TRBJ2-5	CASSGGGETQYF
TRBV27	TRBJ2-1	CASSPRGSGRTNEQFF
TRBV15	TRBJ2-5	CATSRDLPGQETQYF
TRBV30	TRBJ1-5	CAWSGGGSNQPQHF
TRBV27	TRBJ1-1	CASSLGGVNTEAFF
TRBV7-2	TRBJ2-7	CASSLAEDCGQYF
TRBV19	TRBJ2-3	CASSTGLAGGTDTQYF
TRBV19	TRBJ1-5	CASSIDWQGAGQPQHF
TRBV13	TRBJ2-7	CASSFRGYEQYF
TRBV7-2	TRBJ2-3	CASSQGGADTQYF
TRBV7-9	TRBJ2-6	CASSPWEGSGANVLTF
TRBV30	TRBJ1-1	CARSPGGMNTEAFF
TRBV9	TRBJ1-1	CASSVAPGVNTEAFF
TRBV6-5	TRBJ2-7	CASSYSGGQYF
TRBV2	-	CASSEGAGGTYEQYF
TRBV27	TRBJ1-5	CASSLLGQGASNQPQHF
TRBV4-2	TRBJ2-7	CASSQDHTSGGSYEQYF
TRBV29-1	TRBJ2-1	CSVDVLAGGRYNEQFF
TRBV4-1	TRBJ2-2	CASSPRGQREGPNTGELFF
TRBV18	TRBJ2-3	CASSPGASTDTQYF
TRBV19	TRBJ2-7	CASSPSGVGYEQYF